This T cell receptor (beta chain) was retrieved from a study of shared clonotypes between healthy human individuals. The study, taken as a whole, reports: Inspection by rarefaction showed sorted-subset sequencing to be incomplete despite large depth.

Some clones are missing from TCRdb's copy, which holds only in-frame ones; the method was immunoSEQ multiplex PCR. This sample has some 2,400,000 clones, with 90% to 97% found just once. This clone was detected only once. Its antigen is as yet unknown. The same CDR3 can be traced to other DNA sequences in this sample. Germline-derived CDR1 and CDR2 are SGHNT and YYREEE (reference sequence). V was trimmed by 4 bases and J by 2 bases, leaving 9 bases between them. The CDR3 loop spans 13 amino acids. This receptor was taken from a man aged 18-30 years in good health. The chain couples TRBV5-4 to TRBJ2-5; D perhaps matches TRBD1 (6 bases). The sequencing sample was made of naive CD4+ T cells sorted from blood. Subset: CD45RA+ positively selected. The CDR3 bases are TGTGCCAGCAGCCTACAGGGTCAAGAGACCCAGTACTTC. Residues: CASSLQGQETQYF.